A selection of T cell receptor beta chains follows, all from one sample in a study of blood T cells in healthy people across ages. TCRdb re-derived calls from the 5' RACE reads in MiXCR, one entry per CDR3 protein. Of roughly 1,500,000 distinct CDR3 sequences in the sample, roughly 40% were seen once. The sequenced material came from blood. These receptors all come from a woman under 30 in good health. Each CDR3 is given with its conserved first and last residue. The D gene is left open where the match is weak. Some rows have no size entry. The others give once, few or many, or a class for an expanded clone.

v_gene	d_gene	len	j_gene	abundance	CDR3aa	CDR3nt
TRBV12-3/TRBV12-4	.	17	TRBJ2-1	.	CASSSTGRHIAYNEQFF	TGTGCCAGCAGTTCCACGGGACGTCACATCGCCTACAATGAGCAGTTCTTC
TRBV29-1	TRBD1	14	TRBJ1-1	few	CSVEVQGTNTEAFF	TGCAGCGTTGAGGTACAGGGGACGAACACTGAAGCTTTCTTT
TRBV4-1	.	15	TRBJ2-7	.	CASSQAPGLAYEQYF	TGCGCCAGCAGCCAAGCCCCAGGGTTGGCCTACGAGCAGTACTTC
TRBV20-1	.	14	TRBJ1-5	.	CSVKGGTDNQPQHF	TGCAGTGTCAAGGGCGGGACCGACAATCAGCCCCAGCATTTT
TRBV24-1	TRBD1	17	TRBJ2-1	few	CATSDLGTGRAYNEQFF	TGTGCCACCAGTGATTTGGGGACAGGGAGAGCCTACAATGAGCAGTTCTTC
TRBV9	TRBD2	15	TRBJ2-7	.	CASSVGGTVNYEQYF	TGTGCCAGCAGCGTGGGAGGGACGGTGAACTACGAGCAGTACTTC
TRBV7-3	TRBD2	19	TRBJ2-3	many	CASSLGTSGVKKAGDTQYF	TGTGCCAGCAGCTTAGGGACTAGCGGGGTTAAAAAGGCCGGAGATACGCAGTATTTT
TRBV20-1	.	14	TRBJ1-1	.	CSARDPRSNTEAFF	TGCAGTGCTAGAGATCCTCGATCAAACACTGAAGCTTTCTTT
TRBV3-1	.	15	TRBJ2-6	.	CASSQGASGANVLTF	TGTGCCAGCAGCCAAGGAGCCTCTGGGGCCAACGTCCTGACTTTC
TRBV29-1	TRBD1	14	TRBJ2-7	.	CSVGTGSAAYEQYF	TGCAGCGTTGGGACAGGGTCCGCGGCCTACGAGCAGTACTTC
TRBV25-1	.	14	TRBJ2-7	.	CASRQEGAKDEQYF	TGTGCCAGCCGCCAGGAGGGGGCCAAGGACGAGCAGTACTTC
TRBV2	TRBD1	16	TRBJ2-5	few	CASSGGQAWDRETQYF	TGTGCCAGCAGTGGTGGACAGGCCTGGGATAGAGAGACCCAGTACTTC
TRBV6-2/TRBV6-3	.	13	TRBJ1-1	.	CASSYGGATEAFF	TGTGCCAGCAGTTACGGTGGGGCCACTGAAGCTTTCTTT
TRBV7-9	.	12	TRBJ2-5	few	CASQGKQETQYF	TGTGCCAGCCAGGGCAAACAAGAGACCCAGTACTTC
TRBV3-1	TRBD2	16	TRBJ2-3	.	CASRHLGGGTTDTQYF	TGTGCCAGCAGACACCTCGGGGGGGGGACCACAGATACGCAGTATTTT
TRBV5-1	.	14	TRBJ1-1	few	CASSLLVAGAEAFF	TGCGCCAGCAGCTTGTTAGTTGCGGGGGCTGAAGCTTTCTTT
TRBV12-3/TRBV12-4	.	14	TRBJ2-3	few	CASSLGPSKDTQYF	TGTGCCAGCAGTTTGGGCCCCTCTAAGGATACGCAGTATTTT
TRBV12-3/TRBV12-4	.	17	TRBJ2-7	few	CASSPGEGTASSYEQYF	TGTGCCAGCAGTCCGGGGGAAGGGACGGCGAGCTCCTACGAGCAGTACTTC
TRBV5-1	.	16	TRBJ1-4	few	CASSLSGGGQNEKLFF	TGCGCCAGCAGCTTGAGCGGGGGGGGTCAAAATGAAAAACTGTTTTTT
TRBV27	.	15	TRBJ2-7	.	CASSLITGLSYEQYF	TGTGCCAGCAGTTTAATCACAGGTCTATCCTACGAGCAGTACTTC
TRBV20-1	.	12	TRBJ2-3	few	CSASAGGDTQYF	TGCAGTGCTAGTGCAGGAGGGGATACGCAGTATTTT
TRBV5-1	.	14	TRBJ2-4	few	CASSLGRTKNIQYF	TGCGCCAGCAGCTTGGGACGGACCAAAAACATTCAGTACTTC
TRBV6-5	.	18	TRBJ2-7	.	CASSYSRLAGRGSYEQYF	TGTGCCAGCAGTTACTCGAGATTGGCGGGGAGGGGGTCCTACGAGCAGTACTTC
TRBV2	.	11	TRBJ2-7	.	CASSELTEQYF	TGTGCCAGCAGTGAATTAACCGAGCAGTACTTC
TRBV2	.	17	TRBJ2-3	few	CASSEREGGIAVDTQYF	TGTGCCAGCAGTGAAAGGGAAGGGGGGATAGCTGTGGATACGCAGTATTTT